This T cell receptor (beta chain) was sequenced during a study of early T cells in non-severe SARS-CoV-2 infection. Background on the study: Bulk RNA from unsorted whole blood was sequenced; chains were unpaired.

V gave up 2 bases and J gave up 3 bases, with 12 bases separating them. Germline V lookup: CDR1 SGHAT, CDR2 FQNNGV. The CDR3 extends over 15 amino acids. TCRdb used MiXCR to reprocess the 5' RACE reads, holding one entry per CDR3 protein. The table shows 25,000 to 30,000 distinct CDR3 sequences, with 5.5% to 7.5% occurring only once. This clonotype was counted only a few times. The chain carries TRBV11-2 and TRBJ2-3, with D maybe TRBD2 (6 bases). The specimen comprised whole blood, sampled at baseline. The receptor's source is an adult who was a healthcare worker with PCR-confirmed SARS-CoV-2 infection or an uninfected control (not recorded which). The CDR3 nucleotides are TGTGCCAGCAGCTTACGGCCTAGCGAAACAGATACGCAGTATTTT. Translation: CASSLRPSETDTQYF.